This record covers a single T cell receptor (beta chain). This record belongs to a study of patients and donors after allogeneic stem cell transplantation. TCRdb recomputed calls from the RT-PCR reads with MiXCR, one row per CDR3 protein. Seen here are around 160,000 distinct CDR3 sequences, 30% observed once, and the top ten hold around 3%. This receptor was taken from a human donor who was either an allogeneic HSCT recipient or a stem cell or donor lymphocyte infusion donor (not recorded which). It is not recorded whose cells these are; they may come from a transplant donor. The sequenced material came from blood, either unsorted or a sorted T cell fraction (not recorded which).

CDR3 protein: CASRDPAEAQDSPLHF. The CDR3 nucleotides are TGTGCCAGTCGCGACCCGGCGGAGGCCCAGGATTCACCCCTCCACTTT. The rearrangement joins TRBV10-3 to TRBJ1-6, with D uncertain. CDR1 is ENHRY and CDR2 is SYGVKD in the germline V gene. This CDR3 is 16 amino acids long. V gave up 10 bases and J gave up 8 bases, with 24 bases separating them.